One sample yielded the 5 T cell receptor beta chains listed below, sequenced in a study of cytomegalovirus exposure and HLA in healthy donors. With 60 Vbeta and 13 Jbeta primers, the PCR was carried out. TCRdb keeps only in-frame clones here, not all; method: immunoSEQ multiplex PCR. The sample comprises 130,000 to 150,000 clones, about a tenth of which are singletons, and less than 2% rests with the top ten. Sequencing was carried out using PBMCs. These receptors were obtained from a male donor in good health and CMV-seronegative.

This clone was detected only a few times. The chain recombines TRBV2 with TRBJ2-7, with D possibly being TRBD2 (7 bases). The V end was cut by 2 bases, the J end by 3 bases, with 11 bases between. Germline assignment: CDR1 SNHLY and CDR2 FYNNEI. The CDR3 contains 14 residues. In DNA, the CDR3 is TGTGCCAGCAGTGAAACCGGGGGGCTCTACGAGCAGTACTTC. This encodes CASSETGGLYEQYF.

This clone was detected only a few times. The rearrangement joins TRBV29-1 to TRBJ2-3; perhaps TRBD2 as D (6 bases). This CDR3 region has 12 residues. Germline CDR1 is SQVTM and CDR2 is ANQGSEA. V was clipped by 5 bases and J by 3 bases, with 9 bases between them. The CDR3, as DNA: TGCAGCGTTTCTGGGGGGACAGATACGCAGTATTTT. It yields the protein CSVSGGTDTQYF.

The chain uses TRBV5-4 and TRBJ1-1; unclear D gene. The V end was cut by 2 bases, the J end by 1 base, with 9 bases between. The CDR3 totals 14 residues. The germline CDR1 and CDR2 sequences are SGHNT and YYREEE (reference sequence). The CDR3 nucleotides read TGTGCCAGCAGCTTTCGGGAAAGGAACACTGAAGCTTTCTTT. Translation gives CASSFRERNTEAFF.

In the case of this clone: The same CDR3 arises from other DNA sequences in this sample as well. V and J are TRBV4-3 and TRBJ2-3; 10 nucleotides align to TRBD2. Per germline, CDR1 LGHNA and CDR2 YSLEER. V lost 0 bases and J lost 1; bases outside the gene matches: 4. CDR3 length equals 17 residues. The CDR3 DNA is TGCGCCAGCAGCCAAGATTCGCTAGCGGGGGGCACAGATACGCAGTATTTT. This codes for CASSQDSLAGGTDTQYF.

This clone was observed a single time. CDR3 coding DNA: TGTGCCAGCAGTGAACCCTACAGGGCAGGGTACGAGACCCAGTACTTC. Its protein is CASSEPYRAGYETQYF. The V gene is TRBV6-1, the J gene TRBJ2-5, with D maybe TRBD1 (6 bases). From germline, CDR1 is MNHNS and CDR2 SASEGT. CDR3 length equals 16 residues. The germline V and J ends were trimmed by 2 bases and 5 bases, with 18 bases remaining between them.